One sample yielded the 17 T cell receptor beta chains listed below, sequenced in a study of identical twins. Using its own MiXCR run on the 5' RACE reads, TCRdb lists one record per CDR3 protein. The sample includes 350,000 to 450,000 distinct CDR3 sequences, about 18% of them seen just once. The sample was naive T cells sorted from blood. All receptors come from a man between 45 and 60 years old in good health.

CDR3 sequence reads: CSASNLAGAYEQYF. CDR3 nucleotides: TGCAGTGCTAGCAATCTAGCGGGGGCCTACGAGCAGTACTTC. This chain uses TRBV20-1 with TRBJ2-7; 10 nucleotides match TRBD2. The CDR3 loop spans 14 amino acids. From germline, CDR1 is DFQATT and CDR2 SNEGSKA (reference sequence). Trimming at V came to 3 bases and at J to 2 bases, leaving 4 bases not matched to a gene.

This clonotype was seen many times. This rearrangement joins TRBV7-2 to TRBJ1-5; 9 nucleotides align to TRBD1. This CDR3 has 17 amino acids. Germline values: CDR1 SGHTA, CDR2 FQGNSA. Trimming at V came to 0 bases and at J to 1 base, leaving 4 bases not matched to a gene. The CDR3 here is CASSLATGGMSNQPQHF. The CDR3 coding sequence is TGTGCCAGCAGCTTAGCGACAGGGGGGATGAGCAATCAGCCCCAGCATTTT.

There are many counts of this clonotype. The genes are TRBV7-9 and TRBJ2-2; TRBD2 aligns across 10 bases. The CDR3 covers 16 residues. Trimming took 5 bases from V and 1 from J; bases not matched to a gene: 4. The germline V gene has CDR1 SEHNR and CDR2 FQNEAQ (reference sequence). CDR3: CASSIGTSENTGELFF. CDR3 sequence (DNA): TGTGCCAGCAGCATCGGGACTAGCGAGAACACCGGGGAGCTGTTTTTT.

Worth noting for this clonotype: This may be a read error: a much more frequent sequence differs by one nucleotide. This chain connects TRBV5-5 to TRBJ2-2; 7 bases fit TRBD1. The CDR3 covers 14 residues. Germline V lookup: CDR1 SGHKS, CDR2 YYEKEE (reference sequence). CDR3 DNA sequence: TGTGCCAGCAGCTGGGACAGCTCTACCGGGGAGCCGTTTTTT. It encodes CASSWDSSTGEPFF.

This clonotype was picked up many times. The V gene is TRBV7-2, the J gene TRBJ1-6; D ambiguous. Germline V gives CDR1 SGHTA, CDR2 FQGNSA. This CDR3 has 15 residues. Trimming left V 5 bases short and J 9 bases short, with 17 bases between. In DNA form, the CDR3 reads TGTGCCAGCAGCCCGTCCCGGACCGAGAGTTCACCCCTCCACTTT. Its translation: CASSPSRTESSPLHF.

This rearrangement joins TRBV6-1 to TRBJ1-3; D is unresolved. Germline-derived CDR1 and CDR2 are MNHNS and SASEGT. The CDR3 covers 16 residues. Trimming took 7 bases from V and 0 from J, leaving 16 bases between them. In DNA, the CDR3 is TGTGCCAGCACCCTCAGGTGGCCTTTCTCTGGAAACACCATATATTTT. This codes for CASTLRWPFSGNTIYF.

This clonotype was counted only a few times. The CDR3 loop reads CSATSLIPGPSYEQYF. CDR3 sequence (DNA): TGCAGTGCTACAAGCCTTATTCCAGGGCCCTCCTACGAGCAGTACTTC. The rearrangement links TRBV20-1 to TRBJ2-7, with D tentatively TRBD1 (5 bases). This CDR3 is built from 16 residues. CDR1 and CDR2 (germline): DFQATT, SNEGSKA (reference sequence). V lost 4 bases and J lost 0, with 19 bases in between.

In DNA, the CDR3 is TGTGCCAGCAGCTTAGAGGGGACTAGCGGGGTCCTCTCCTACGAGCAGTACTTC. Its protein is CASSLEGTSGVLSYEQYF. This chain uses TRBV11-2 with TRBJ2-7; 13 nucleotides match TRBD2. The CDR3 has 18 amino acids. From germline, CDR1 is SGHAT and CDR2 FQNNGV. After removal of 0 bases from V and 0 bases from J, the junction contained 5 bases not matched to a gene.

This clonotype was seen only a few times. The chain combines TRBV20-1 with TRBJ2-1, with a tentative D call TRBD2 (6 bases). V shed 3 bases and J shed 2 bases, with 17 bases lying between them. In germline, CDR1 is DFQATT, CDR2 SNEGSKA (reference sequence). The CDR3 spans 16 residues. CDR3 protein: CSARGIADSPYNEQFF. The DNA for the CDR3 is TGCAGTGCTAGGGGGATAGCGGATTCCCCCTACAATGAGCAGTTCTTC.

This clonotype showed up many times. The genes are TRBV4-1 and TRBJ1-4, with D hard to call. CDR1 and CDR2 from the germline V gene are MGHRA and YSYEKL. Trimming took 4 bases from V and 8 from J, leaving 20 bases between them. The CDR3 is 16 amino acids. The chain's CDR3 is CASSLRLAGYQEKLFF. CDR3 DNA sequence: TGCGCCAGCAGCCTACGCCTGGCGGGGTACCAGGAAAAACTGTTTTTT.

In this sample, this clonotype turned up a few times. The chain recombines TRBV20-1 with TRBJ2-7; 8 bases agree with TRBD1. Looked up from germline, CDR1 is DFQATT and CDR2 is SNEGSKA (reference sequence). J lost 2 bases, V lost 6 bases, and 15 bases had no gene match. The CDR3 length is 16 residues. The CDR3, as DNA: TGCAGTGCCCGGCGCTCTGGGACAGGTGGAGCCTACGAGCAGTACTTC. Translation gives CSARRSGTGGAYEQYF.

V usage is TRBV20-1 and J usage is TRBJ2-1; tentatively, D is TRBD2 (5 bases). CDR3 length: 13 residues. From germline, CDR1 is DFQATT and CDR2 SNEGSKA (reference sequence). Trimming pared 1 base from V and 12 bases from J, leaving 16 bases between. The CDR3: CSARVGSDGGQFF. The CDR3 coding sequence is TGCAGTGCTAGAGTTGGGTCGGATGGAGGGCAGTTCTTC.

This chain links TRBV28 with TRBJ2-7, with TRBD2 matching over 9 bases. Germline trimming cut 5 bases from V and 6 bases from J; bases unmatched to any gene: 5. Looked up from germline, CDR1 is MDHEN and CDR2 is SYDVKM. This CDR3 region has 13 residues. CDR3 coding DNA: TGTGCCAGCAGTCCGGGACTAGCTTTCGAGCAGTACTTC. Translated: CASSPGLAFEQYF.

This rearrangement joins TRBV29-1 to TRBJ2-5, with 12 positions matching TRBD2. Germline-derived CDR1 and CDR2 are SQVTM and ANQGSEA. The CDR3 consists of 17 residues. V lost 0 bases to trimming and J lost 1 base; unmatched junction nucleotides: 6. CDR3 DNA sequence: TGCAGCGTTGAAGATGCCGGACTAGCGGGGACCCAAGAGACCCAGTACTTC. It encodes CSVEDAGLAGTQETQYF.

The sample holds many counts of this clonotype. The chain uses TRBV14 and TRBJ2-7, with TRBD2 as a possible D gene (5 bases). This CDR3 contains 16 residues. Deletions cut 1 base from V and 3 bases from J, with 16 bases between. CDR1 is SGHDN and CDR2 is FVKESK in the germline V gene. CDR3 coding DNA: TGTGCCAGCAGCCAAGGGGCTAGCAGTGATTTCTACGAGCAGTACTTC. This translates into CASSQGASSDFYEQYF.

This clonotype has just a few counts. V and J are TRBV13 and TRBJ2-7, with D unclear. The CDR3 runs to 14 residues. Germline V gene lookup returns CDR1 PRHDT and CDR2 FYEKMQ (reference sequence). V lost 0 bases and J 2 bases, leaving 8 bases between the germline ends. The CDR3 loop reads CASSLGAVPYEQYF. In DNA, the CDR3 is TGTGCCAGCAGCTTAGGTGCAGTCCCCTACGAGCAGTACTTC.

The chain joins TRBV12-3 or TRBV12-4 to TRBJ1-5; no firm D call. CDR3 size: 12 residues. Trimming removed 11 bases from V and 6 bases from J, with 14 bases in between. The DNA for the CDR3 is TGTGCCTCCGGGCCGGGAAGTCAGCCCCAGCATTTT. Protein product: CASGPGSQPQHF.